These 21 T cell receptor beta chains came from one sample sequenced in a study of spatial heterogeneity in lung cancer. Study conclusions and caveats: Expanded intratumoral alpha and beta TCR counts tracked tumor mutation counts.

TCRdb analysed the 5' RACE reads with MiXCR anew, one entry per CDR3 protein. In the table there are some 97,000 distinct CDR3 sequences, under 4.5% of which are singletons. Time point described: sample taken at primary tumor resection. Their antigen targets remain unknown. The source material was lung tumor tissue, sampled at surgery. The receptors derive from a male donor with early-stage non-small cell lung cancer.

This clonotype was seen at least ten times. The chain combines TRBV20-1 with TRBJ1-4; 11 bases match TRBD1. Germline V lookup: CDR1 DFQATT, CDR2 SNEGSKA (reference sequence). V was pared by 6 bases and J by 6 bases, with 3 bases of the junction left unmatched. The CDR3 is 13 amino acids. This CDR3 is CSAWTGGDEKLFF. In nucleotides, the CDR3 is TGCAGTGCATGGACAGGGGGCGATGAAAAACTGTTTTTT.

The V gene is TRBV15, the J gene TRBJ2-5, with unresolved D. The CDR3 has 11 residues. V was trimmed by 1 base and J by 4 bases, leaving 1 base between them. Germline CDR1 and CDR2: LNHNV and YYDKDF (reference sequence). The CDR3 is CATSRGETQYF. The CDR3 region has the DNA TGTGCCACCAGCAGAGGAGAGACCCAGTACTTC.

In this sample, this clonotype turned up many times. The chain links TRBV28 to TRBJ1-1; D remains unclear. V was trimmed by 4 bases and J by 1 base, leaving 10 bases between them. Germline V CDR1 and CDR2: MDHEN, SYDVKM. The CDR3 runs 14 residues. CDR3 sequence reads: CASSSLTPNTEAFF. The CDR3 DNA reads TGTGCCAGCAGTTCCCTTACACCGAACACTGAAGCTTTCTTT. Full variable domain (remainder filled in from reference TRBV28 and TRBJ1-1): DVKVTQSSRYLVKRTGEKVFLECVQDMDHENMFWYRQDPGLGLRLIYFSYDVKMKEKGDIPEGYSVSREKKERFSLILESASTNQTSMYLCASSSLTPNTEAFFGQGTRLTVV.

This clonotype was counted ten times or more. The chain combines TRBV12-3 or TRBV12-4 with TRBJ2-7; perhaps TRBD1 as D (5 bases). The CDR3 length is 14 residues. V lost 0 bases, J lost 9 bases, and 15 bases lay in between. Written as DNA, the CDR3 is TGTGCCAGCAGTTTAGCGCACCGAGGTCAGGGGCAGTACTTC. The encoded protein is CASSLAHRGQGQYF.

This clonotype was counted at least ten times. The chain combines TRBV5-5 with TRBJ2-7; a possible D gene is TRBD1 (6 bases). V gave up 2 bases and J gave up 2 bases, with 17 bases separating them. The V gene's germline CDR1 is SGHKS and CDR2 YYEKEE (reference sequence). CDR3 length: 16 amino acids. CDR3 sequence reads: CASSFFSGTSPYEQYF. The DNA of the CDR3 is TGTGCCAGCAGCTTCTTCTCCGGGACAAGTCCCTACGAGCAGTACTTC.

In this sample, this clonotype turned up many times. This rearrangement joins TRBV20-1 to TRBJ1-5; D possibly corresponds to TRBD1 (6 bases). Looked up from germline, CDR1 is DFQATT and CDR2 is SNEGSKA (reference sequence). The V and J ends lost 1 base and 6 bases respectively, with 7 bases between them. The CDR3 contains 12 residues. CDR3 amino acids: CSARVGAQPQHF. The CDR3, as DNA: TGCAGTGCTAGAGTGGGGGCTCAGCCCCAGCATTTT.

This clonotype occurred many times. This chain uses TRBV20-1 with TRBJ1-2, with D possibly TRBD1 on 5 matching bases. V was shortened by 5 bases and J by 2 bases, with 12 bases between the two germline ends. The CDR3 covers 13 residues. Germline V gene data show CDR1 as DFQATT and CDR2 as SNEGSKA (reference sequence). The CDR3 loop is CSAAGYGNYGYTF. In nucleotides, the CDR3 is TGCAGTGCTGCAGGGTATGGGAACTATGGCTACACCTTC.

This clonotype showed up many times. The chain carries TRBV20-1 and TRBJ1-2, with D possibly being TRBD1 (6 bases). CDR1 and CDR2 from the germline V gene are DFQATT and SNEGSKA (reference sequence). With 7 bases removed from V and 2 bases from J, the gap between germline ends came to 20 bases. The CDR3 consists of 15 residues. CDR3 in DNA: TGCAGTGTCATAGTGGACGGTGGGGGCAACTATGGCTACACCTTC. This codes for CSVIVDGGGNYGYTF.

This clonotype occurred many times. The chain joins TRBV6-5 to TRBJ1-1; weak D call: TRBD1 (6 bases). CDR1 and CDR2 (germline): MNHEY, SVGAGI. The CDR3 sequence is 14 residues long. Between the trimmed V and J ends, which lost 0 bases and 5 bases, there was a span of 10 bases. The CDR3 loop reads CASSYSYGQTEAFF. The CDR3 DNA is TGTGCCAGCAGTTACTCTTACGGACAGACTGAAGCTTTCTTT.

This clonotype was counted many times. The V call is TRBV28, the J call TRBJ2-5; D remains unclear. The CDR3 contains 14 residues. Germline CDR1 reads MDHEN; CDR2 reads SYDVKM. V lost 6 bases, J lost 3 bases, and 14 bases lay in between. The CDR3 bases are TGTGCCAGCAGCGCAGGACCGACAAAAGAGACCCAGTACTTC. It is translated as CASSAGPTKETQYF. The whole variable domain, remainder taken from reference TRBV28 and TRBJ2-5, is DVKVTQSSRYLVKRTGEKVFLECVQDMDHENMFWYRQDPGLGLRLIYFSYDVKMKEKGDIPEGYSVSREKKERFSLILESASTNQTSMYLCASSAGPTKETQYFGPGTRLLVL.

At least ten counts were recorded for this clonotype. The chain links TRBV5-4 to TRBJ2-2, with unresolved D. This CDR3 contains 17 residues. Germline assignment: CDR1 SGHNT and CDR2 YYREEE (reference sequence). With 5 bases removed from V and 1 base from J, the gap between germline ends came to 18 bases. CDR3 sequence reads: CASSSRPPSKNTGELFF. The CDR3 nucleotides read TGTGCCAGCAGTTCAAGACCCCCCTCCAAGAACACCGGGGAGCTGTTTTTT. The full variable domain, its missing parts supplied by reference TRBV5-4 and TRBJ2-2, is ETGVTQSPTHLIKTRGQQVTLRCSSQSGHNTVSWYQQALGQGPQFIFQYYREEENGRGNFPPRFSGLQFPNYSSELNVNALELDDSALYLCASSSRPPSKNTGELFFGEGSRLTVL.

This clonotype came up many times. The chain is built from TRBV11-2 and TRBJ2-3; maybe TRBD2 (5 bases). Germline CDR1 and CDR2: SGHAT and FQNNGV. V was cut by 4 bases and J by 8 bases, with 7 bases left in between. The CDR3 is 11 residues long. This chain's CDR3 is CASSSRGTQYF. The CDR3 region has the DNA TGTGCCAGCAGCTCTCGGGGTACGCAGTATTTT.

This clonotype was counted at least ten times. This CDR3 is CVEPPRSEKLFF. The CDR3 bases are TGTGTAGAACCCCCCCGTAGTGAAAAACTGTTTTTT. This chain connects TRBV12-2 to TRBJ1-4. TRBV12-2 is labeled a pseudogene. This CDR3 region has 12 residues.

This clonotype was found many times. The chain couples TRBV4-1 to TRBJ1-5; D is ambiguous. The CDR3 length is 13 residues. CDR1 is MGHRA and CDR2 is YSYEKL in the germline V gene. V lost 1 base and J lost 7, with 8 bases in between. For the CDR3, the DNA is TGCGCCAGCAGCCAAGGCGTGAGGCAGCCCCAGCATTTT. As protein: CASSQGVRQPQHF.

A word on this clonotype: A clone one base away is much larger, so this may be a read error. The V gene is TRBV5-1, the J gene TRBJ2-4; D is possibly TRBD2 (6 bases). Trimming pared 0 bases from V and 7 bases from J, leaving 11 bases between. Germline-derived CDR1 and CDR2 are SGHRS and YFSETQ. The CDR3 has 14 amino acids. The DNA for the CDR3 is TGCGCCAGCAGCTTGGGGGCGGGGTACAACATTCAGTACTTC. Translation: CASSLGAGYNIQYF.

Many counts were recorded for this clonotype. This chain uses TRBV7-9 with TRBJ2-7; 8 bases map to TRBD1. Per the germline V gene, CDR1 is SEHNR and CDR2 is FQNEAQ (reference sequence). The CDR3 runs to 13 residues. The V and J ends lost 4 bases and 11 bases, in that order; junction bases with no gene match: 10. This CDR3 reads CASSYRQGTEKYF. DNA for the CDR3: TGTGCCAGCAGCTACCGACAGGGGACGGAGAAGTACTTC. Using reference TRBV7-9 and TRBJ2-7 for the parts outside the CDR3, the full variable domain is DTGVSQNPRHKITKRGQNVTFRCDPISEHNRLYWYRQTLGQGPEFLTYFQNEAQLEKSRLLSDRFSAERPKGSFSTLEIQRTEQGDSAMYLCASSYRQGTEKYFGPGTRLTVT.

Note on this clonotype: A read error is possible here, since a much larger clone lies one base away. J is TRBJ1-1 and V is TRBV12-3 or TRBV12-4; TRBD1 agrees at 12 bases. The CDR3 totals 13 residues. The CDR3 loop reads CTSSLGQGARAFF. The CDR3 DNA reads TGTACCAGCAGTCTGGGACAGGGGGCCCGAGCTTTCTTT.

This clonotype appeared many times. The CDR3 coding sequence is TGTGCCAGCAGTGAACGCCAAGTCAGCGGAAAACTGTTTTTT. This translates into CASSERQVSGKLFF. The chain joins TRBV2 to TRBJ1-4; D is uncertain. V lost 2 bases, J lost 10 bases, and 14 bases lay in between. Germline CDR1 SNHLY, CDR2 FYNNEI. The length of the CDR3 is 14 residues.

This clonotype came up many times. This sequence joins TRBV5-6 and TRBJ1-5, with TRBD1 matching 8 bases. Germline CDR1 and CDR2: SGHDT and YYEEEE. The V segment lost 4 bases and the J segment 3 bases; nucleotides outside the gene matches: 6. The CDR3 contains 15 residues. The CDR3 sequence is CASSLGQDFNQPQHF. The CDR3 nucleotides read TGTGCCAGCAGCCTGGGACAGGACTTCAATCAGCCCCAGCATTTT.

The rearrangement links TRBV28 to TRBJ2-7; D call uncertain. Germline CDR1 is MDHEN and CDR2 is SYDVKM. V lost 8 bases and J lost 0, with 14 bases in between. The CDR3 extends over 14 amino acids. DNA of the CDR3: TGTGCCAGCCGTCCCCGATATAGCTCCTACGAGCAGTACTTC. This gives the protein CASRPRYSSYEQYF.

This clonotype was counted ten times or more. This chain connects TRBV10-3 to TRBJ1-1; D not certain. Germline V gene sequence: CDR1 ENHRY, CDR2 SYGVKD. V was clipped by 3 bases and J by 1 base, with 6 bases between them. This CDR3 spans 13 amino acids. DNA for the CDR3: TGTGCCATCAGTGAACGGAGGAACACTGAAGCTTTCTTT. Its protein is CAISERRNTEAFF.